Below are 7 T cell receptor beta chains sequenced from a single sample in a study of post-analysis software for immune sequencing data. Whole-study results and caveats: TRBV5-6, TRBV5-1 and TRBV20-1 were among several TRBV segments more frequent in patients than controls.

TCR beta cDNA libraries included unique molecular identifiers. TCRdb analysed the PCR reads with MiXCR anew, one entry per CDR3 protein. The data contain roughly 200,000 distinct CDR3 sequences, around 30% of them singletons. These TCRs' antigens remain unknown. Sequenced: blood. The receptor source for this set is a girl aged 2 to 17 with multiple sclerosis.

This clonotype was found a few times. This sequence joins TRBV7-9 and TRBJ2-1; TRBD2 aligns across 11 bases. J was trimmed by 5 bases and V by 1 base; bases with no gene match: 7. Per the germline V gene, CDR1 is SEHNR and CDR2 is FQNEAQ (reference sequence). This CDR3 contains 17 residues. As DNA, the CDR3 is TGTGCCAGCAGCTTAGTTCTAGCGGGAGGAAAGAACAATGAGCAGTTCTTC. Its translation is CASSLVLAGGKNNEQFF.

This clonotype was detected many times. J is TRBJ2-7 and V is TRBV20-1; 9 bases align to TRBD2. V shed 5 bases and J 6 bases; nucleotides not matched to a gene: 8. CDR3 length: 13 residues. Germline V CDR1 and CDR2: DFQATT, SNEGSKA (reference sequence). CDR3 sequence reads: CSAPNPTSGEQYF. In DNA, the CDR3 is TGCAGTGCTCCCAACCCGACTAGCGGCGAGCAGTACTTC.

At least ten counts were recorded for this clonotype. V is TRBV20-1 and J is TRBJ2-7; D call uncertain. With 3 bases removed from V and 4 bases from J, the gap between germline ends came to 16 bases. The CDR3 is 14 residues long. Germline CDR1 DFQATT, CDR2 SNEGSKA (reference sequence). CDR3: CSARTVLHSYEQYF. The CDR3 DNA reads TGCAGTGCTAGGACGGTTCTACACTCTTACGAGCAGTACTTC.

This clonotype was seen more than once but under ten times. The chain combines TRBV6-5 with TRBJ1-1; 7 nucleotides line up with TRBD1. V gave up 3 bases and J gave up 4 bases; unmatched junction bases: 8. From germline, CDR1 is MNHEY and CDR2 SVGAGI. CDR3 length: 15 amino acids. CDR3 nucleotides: TGTGCCAGCAGTTATGAGGGGGCCCGTGGCACTGAAGCTTTCTTT. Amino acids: CASSYEGARGTEAFF.

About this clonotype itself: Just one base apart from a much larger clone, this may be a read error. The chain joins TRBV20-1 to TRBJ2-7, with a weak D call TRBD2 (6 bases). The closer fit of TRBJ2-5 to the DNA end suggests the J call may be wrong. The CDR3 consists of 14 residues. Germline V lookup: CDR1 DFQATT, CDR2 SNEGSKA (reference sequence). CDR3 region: CSATSGGGRETQYF. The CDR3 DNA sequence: TGCAGTGCTACGTCCGGGGGAGGACGGGAGACCCAGTACTTC.

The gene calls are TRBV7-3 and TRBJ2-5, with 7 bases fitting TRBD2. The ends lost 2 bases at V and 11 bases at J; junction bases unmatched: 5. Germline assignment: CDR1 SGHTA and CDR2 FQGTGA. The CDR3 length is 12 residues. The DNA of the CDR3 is TGTGCCAGCAGCTTACGTGGGCGGGAGCAGTACTTC. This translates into CASSLRGREQYF.

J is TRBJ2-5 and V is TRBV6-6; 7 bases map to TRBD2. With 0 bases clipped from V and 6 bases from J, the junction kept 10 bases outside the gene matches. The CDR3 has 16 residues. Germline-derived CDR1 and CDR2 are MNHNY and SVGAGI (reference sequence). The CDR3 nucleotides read TGTGCCAGCAGTTACTCCCCGGGGGAGGGGCGAAAGACCCAGTACTTC. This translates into CASSYSPGEGRKTQYF.